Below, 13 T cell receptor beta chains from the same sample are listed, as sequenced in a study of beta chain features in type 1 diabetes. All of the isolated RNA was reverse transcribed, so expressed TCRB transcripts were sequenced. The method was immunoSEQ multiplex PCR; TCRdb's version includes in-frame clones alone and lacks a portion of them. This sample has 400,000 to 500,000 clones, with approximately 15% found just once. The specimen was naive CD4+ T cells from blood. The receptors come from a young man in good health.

In DNA form, the CDR3 reads TGTGCCAGCAGCTTGTCCCGGGACAGGGGCGGGTATGGCTACACCTTC. Residues: CASSLSRDRGGYGYTF. V gene TRBV7-6 combines with J gene TRBJ1-2; TRBD1 agrees at 10 bases. Trimming cost V 3 bases and J 5 bases; bases outside gene matches: 9. Germline loops: CDR1 SGHVS, CDR2 FNYEAQ. The CDR3 length is 16 residues.

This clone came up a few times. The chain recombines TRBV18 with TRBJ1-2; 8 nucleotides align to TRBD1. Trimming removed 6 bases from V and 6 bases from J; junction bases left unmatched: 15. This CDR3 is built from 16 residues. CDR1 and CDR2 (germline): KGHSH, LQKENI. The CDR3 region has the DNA TGTGCCAGCTCTGAGAGGACTCCTGGGACAGGCAATGGCTACACCTTC. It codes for CASSERTPGTGNGYTF.

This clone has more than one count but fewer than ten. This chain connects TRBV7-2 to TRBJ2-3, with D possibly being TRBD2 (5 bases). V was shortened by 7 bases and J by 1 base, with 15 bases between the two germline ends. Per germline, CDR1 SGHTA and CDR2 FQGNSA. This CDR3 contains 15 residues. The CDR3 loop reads CASTLLGLGTDTQYF. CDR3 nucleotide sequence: TGTGCCAGCACCCTGCTCGGACTTGGCACAGATACGCAGTATTTT.

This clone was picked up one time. This CDR3 reads CATSRVEDSPYEQYV. The CDR3 bases are TGTGCCACCAGCAGAGTCGAGGACAGTCCCTACGAGCAGTACGTC. The V gene is TRBV15, the J gene TRBJ2-7; D might be TRBD1 (6 bases). The CDR3 contains 15 residues. CDR1 is LNHNV and CDR2 is YYDKDF in the germline V gene (reference sequence). Trimming took 1 base from V and 2 from J, leaving 12 bases between them.

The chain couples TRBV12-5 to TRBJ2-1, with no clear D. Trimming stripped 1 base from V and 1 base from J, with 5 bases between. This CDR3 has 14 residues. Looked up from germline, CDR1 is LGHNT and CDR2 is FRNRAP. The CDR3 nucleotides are TGTGCTAGTGGTTTGGCCACGTCCTACAATGAGCAGTTCTTC. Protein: CASGLATSYNEQFF. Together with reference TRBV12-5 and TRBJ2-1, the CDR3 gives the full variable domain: DARVTQTPRHKVTEMGQEVTMRCQPILGHNTVFWYRQTMMQGLELLAYFRNRAPLDDSGMPKDRFSAEMPDATLATLKIQPSEPRDSAVYFCASGLATSYNEQFFGPGTRLTVL.

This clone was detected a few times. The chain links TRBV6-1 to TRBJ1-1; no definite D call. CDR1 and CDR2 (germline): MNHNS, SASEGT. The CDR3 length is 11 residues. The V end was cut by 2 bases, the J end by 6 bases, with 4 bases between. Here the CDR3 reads CASSESAEAFF. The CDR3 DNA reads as TGTGCCAGCAGTGAATCGGCTGAAGCTTTCTTT.

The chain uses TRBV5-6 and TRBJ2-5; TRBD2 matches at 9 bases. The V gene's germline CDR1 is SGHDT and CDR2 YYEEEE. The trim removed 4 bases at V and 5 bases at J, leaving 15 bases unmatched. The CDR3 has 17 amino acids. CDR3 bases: TGTGCCAGCAGCACATTGGCGGAGCGGGGGGACCGGGAGACCCAGTACTTC. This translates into CASSTLAERGDRETQYF.

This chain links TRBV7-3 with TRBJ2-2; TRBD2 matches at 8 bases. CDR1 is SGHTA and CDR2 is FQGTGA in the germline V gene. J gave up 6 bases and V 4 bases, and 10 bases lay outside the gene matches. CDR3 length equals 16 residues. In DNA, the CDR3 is TGTGCCAGCAGCTCACAGAGCGGGAGCCCCGCCGGGGAGCTGTTTTTT. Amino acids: CASSSQSGSPAGELFF.

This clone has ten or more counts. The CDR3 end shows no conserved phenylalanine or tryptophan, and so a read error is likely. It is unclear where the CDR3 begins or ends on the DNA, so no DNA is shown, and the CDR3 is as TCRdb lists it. The CDR3 is CATSSSLKNCRGV. V is TRBV15 and J is TRBJ1-4. Germline V lookup: CDR1 LNHNV, CDR2 YYDKDF (reference sequence). Termini included, the CDR3 measures 13 amino acids.

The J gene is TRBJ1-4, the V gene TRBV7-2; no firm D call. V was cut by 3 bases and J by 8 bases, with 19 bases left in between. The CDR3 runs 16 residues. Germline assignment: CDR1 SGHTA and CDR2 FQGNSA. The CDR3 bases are TGTGCCAGCAGCTTTAGTAATGGCGGCTACGCAGAAAAACTGTTTTTT. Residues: CASSFSNGGYAEKLFF.

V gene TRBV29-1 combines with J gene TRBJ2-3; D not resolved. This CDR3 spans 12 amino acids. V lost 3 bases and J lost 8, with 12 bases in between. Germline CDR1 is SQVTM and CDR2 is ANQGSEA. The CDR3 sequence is CSVERLGGTQYF. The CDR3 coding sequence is TGCAGCGTTGAGAGGCTGGGCGGTACGCAGTATTTT.

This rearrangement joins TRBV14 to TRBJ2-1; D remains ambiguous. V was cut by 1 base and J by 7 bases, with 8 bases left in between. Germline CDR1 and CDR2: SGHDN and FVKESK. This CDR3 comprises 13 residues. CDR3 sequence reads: CASSQVLWNEQFF. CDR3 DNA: TGTGCCAGCAGCCAAGTTCTTTGGAATGAGCAGTTCTTC.

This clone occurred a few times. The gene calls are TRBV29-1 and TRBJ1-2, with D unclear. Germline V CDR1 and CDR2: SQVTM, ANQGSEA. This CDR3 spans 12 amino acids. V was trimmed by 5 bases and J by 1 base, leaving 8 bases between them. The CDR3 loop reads CSVLTRNYGYTF. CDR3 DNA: TGCAGCGTTTTGACCCGTAACTATGGCTACACCTTC. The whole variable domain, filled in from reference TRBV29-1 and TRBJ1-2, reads SAVISQKPSRDICQRGTSLTIQCQVDSQVTMMFWYRQQPGQSLTLIATANQGSEATYESGFVIDKFPISRPNLTFSTLTVSNMSPEDSSIYLCSVLTRNYGYTFGSGTRLTVV.